Listed below are T cell receptor beta chains from one sample, sequenced in a study of T cell changes during pregnancy in multiple sclerosis. Repertoires were generated with immunoSEQ multiplex PCR, while TCRdb's copy carries only in-frame clones and drops some. Of just under 95,000 clones in the sample, 85% to 95% were seen once. This specimen was peripheral blood, taken in the first trimester of pregnancy. These receptors originate from a female donor with multiple sclerosis, enrolled in a pregnancy study. CDR3s include the opening cysteine and the closing phenylalanine or tryptophan. D genes are given only for firm matches. Clone size, where shown, is once, few, many, or a class for clones that have expanded.

cdr3_aa	cdr3_nt	d_call	v_call	clone_size	j_call
CASSQDRSSGTDTQYF	TGCGCCAGCAGCCAAGATCGATCTAGCGGCACAGATACGCAGTATTTT	NA	TRBV4-1	NA	TRBJ2-3
CASTTPGGSDKAFF	TGTGCCAGCACTACTCCGGGGGGCAGTGACAAAGCTTTCTTT	NA	TRBV28	NA	TRBJ1-1
CASSLGGVAFTDTQYF	TGTGCCAGCAGCTTAGGGGGGGTAGCGTTTACAGATACGCAGTATTTT	NA	TRBV7-8	NA	TRBJ2-3
CASSFRLAGRNEQFF	TGTGCCAGCAGTTTTAGACTAGCGGGACGGAATGAGCAGTTCTTC	TRBD2	TRBV6-5	NA	TRBJ2-1
CASSLGGQYYNEQFF	TGTGCCAGCAGCTTAGGCGGGCAGTACTACAATGAGCAGTTCTTC	NA	TRBV7-2	NA	TRBJ2-1
CSVDTGSGELFF	TGCAGCGTTGATACCGGGTCCGGGGAGCTGTTTTTT	NA	TRBV29-1	NA	TRBJ2-2
CAISSLAGERNEQFF	TGTGCCATCAGTTCCCTAGCGGGAGAGAGGAATGAGCAGTTCTTC	TRBD2	TRBV10-3	NA	TRBJ2-1
CATLQTSSQLSSYNEQFF	TGTGCCACCTTACAGACTAGCTCGCAACTGAGCTCCTACAATGAGCAGTTCTTC	TRBD2	TRBV15	NA	TRBJ2-1
CASSLLEVPGGEQFF	TGTGCCAGCAGTTTACTGGAGGTTCCCGGCGGTGAGCAGTTCTTC	NA	TRBV28	NA	TRBJ2-1
CASSHPQGSEQFF	TGCGCCAGCAGCCACCCCCAGGGGAGTGAGCAGTTCTTC	NA	TRBV4-1	NA	TRBJ2-1
CASSPPGQGIYGYTF	TGTGCCAGCAGTCCTCCGGGACAGGGGATCTATGGCTACACCTTC	TRBD1	TRBV27	NA	TRBJ1-2
CASSIGTRTYEQYF	TGTGCCAGCTCCATCGGGACTAGAACCTACGAGCAGTACTTC	TRBD2	TRBV6-6	NA	TRBJ2-7
CASSLDQAGKLPQHF	TGTGCCAGCAGCTTAGATCAGGCAGGGAAATTGCCCCAGCATTTT	NA	TRBV11-2	NA	TRBJ1-5
CATGELPPNTGELFF	TGTGCCACGGGAGAACTTCCGCCCAACACCGGGGAGCTGTTTTTT	NA	TRBV28	NA	TRBJ2-2
CASSSHGQKNTEAFF	TGTGCCAGCAGCTCTCATGGACAGAAGAACACTGAAGCTTTCTTT	NA	TRBV7-2	NA	TRBJ1-1
CASSSTSLPYNEQFF	TGTGCCAGCAGCTCTACTAGCCTCCCCTACAATGAGCAGTTCTTC	NA	TRBV13	NA	TRBJ2-1
CASSLKGLGYGYTF	TGTGCCAGCAGCTTGAAGGGGCTCGGCTATGGCTACACCTTC	NA	TRBV5-6	NA	TRBJ1-2
CASSNGGTEAFF	TGTGCCAGCAGCAACGGAGGGACTGAAGCTTTCTTT	NA	TRBV28	NA	TRBJ1-1
CASSIVRTGQNYGYTF	TGTGCCAGTAGTATAGTTCGGACAGGGCAAAACTATGGCTACACCTTC	TRBD1	TRBV19	NA	TRBJ1-2
CAIKVAGTNNQPQHF	TGTGCCATCAAAGTAGCCGGGACAAATAATCAGCCCCAGCATTTT	NA	TRBV6-4	NA	TRBJ1-5
CASSISGRGTDTQYF	TGTGCCAGCAGCATTAGCGGGAGGGGCACAGATACGCAGTATTTT	TRBD2	TRBV5-6	NA	TRBJ2-3
CASSPDRGRETEAFF	TGTGCCAGCTCACCGGACAGGGGGCGAGAGACTGAAGCTTTCTTT	TRBD1	TRBV18	NA	TRBJ1-1
CASATGTGSSYEQYF	TGTGCCAGCGCAACCGGGACAGGGAGCTCCTACGAGCAGTACTTC	TRBD1	TRBV19	few	TRBJ2-7
CASSAAGGPFYEQFF	TGTGCCAGTAGTGCCGCGGGAGGGCCTTTCTATGAGCAGTTCTTC	TRBD2	TRBV19	NA	TRBJ2-1
CASSETGAQGYTF	TGTGCCAGCAGTGAAACTGGGGCGCAGGGCTACACCTTC	NA	TRBV2	NA	TRBJ1-2
CASSSGQGRLTGHKDTQYF	TGCGCCAGCAGCTCAGGACAGGGTCGGCTAACGGGACATAAAGATACGCAGTATTTT	TRBD1	TRBV4-1	NA	TRBJ2-3
CASFERDNEQFF	TGTGCCAGCTTTGAACGGGACAATGAGCAGTTCTTC	NA	TRBV2	NA	TRBJ2-1
CASRIREYSNQPQHF	TGTGCCAGCAGAATCAGGGAATATAGCAATCAGCCCCAGCATTTT	NA	TRBV6-5	NA	TRBJ1-5
CASSQLAGVIYEQYF	TGTGCCAGCAGCCAACTAGCGGGAGTGATCTACGAGCAGTACTTC	TRBD2	TRBV7-2	NA	TRBJ2-7
CASSIWGFTDTQYF	TGTGCCAGTAGTATCTGGGGCTTCACAGATACGCAGTATTTT	NA	TRBV19	NA	TRBJ2-3
CASSPTLGSSYEQYF	TGTGCCAGCAGCCCGACCCTGGGGAGCTCCTACGAGCAGTACTTC	NA	TRBV9	NA	TRBJ2-7
CASNLGTGTNQPQHF	TGTGCCAGTAATTTGGGGACAGGGACAAATCAGCCCCAGCATTTT	TRBD1	TRBV19	few	TRBJ1-5
CASSGPGQDNSPLHF	TGCGCCAGCAGCGGACCGGGACAGGATAATTCACCCCTCCACTTT	TRBD1	TRBV5-1	NA	TRBJ1-6
CASSPRQGNYGYTF	TGTGCCAGCAGCCCCCGACAGGGGAATTATGGCTACACCTTC	TRBD1	TRBV11-2	once	TRBJ1-2
CASSLDQGQVNTGELFF	TGTGCCAGCAGCTTAGACCAGGGACAAGTGAACACCGGGGAGCTGTTTTTT	NA	TRBV11-2	NA	TRBJ2-2
CASSQGWVLGQPQHF	TGTGCCAGCTCCCAAGGCTGGGTCCTCGGGCAGCCCCAGCATTTT	NA	TRBV18	once	TRBJ1-5
CASSKPSYRFYEQYF	TGTGCCAGCAGTAAACCCTCCTACAGGTTTTACGAGCAGTACTTC	NA	TRBV28	NA	TRBJ2-7
CASSSPLAGVSREQFF	TGTGCCAGCAGCTCCCCACTAGCGGGAGTTTCCCGGGAGCAGTTCTTC	TRBD2	TRBV7-8	NA	TRBJ2-1
CASRELTGTSVDEQFF	TGTGCCAGCAGGGAACTCACCGGGACTAGCGTTGATGAGCAGTTCTTC	TRBD2	TRBV28	NA	TRBJ2-1